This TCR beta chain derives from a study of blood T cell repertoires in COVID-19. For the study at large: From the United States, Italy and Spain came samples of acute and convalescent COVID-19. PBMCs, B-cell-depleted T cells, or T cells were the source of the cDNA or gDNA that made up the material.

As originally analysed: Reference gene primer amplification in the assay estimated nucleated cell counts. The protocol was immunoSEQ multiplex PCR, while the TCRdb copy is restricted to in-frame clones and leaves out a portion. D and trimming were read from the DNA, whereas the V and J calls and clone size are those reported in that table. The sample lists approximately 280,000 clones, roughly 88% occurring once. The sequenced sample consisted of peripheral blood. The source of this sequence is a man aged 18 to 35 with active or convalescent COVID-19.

CDR3 protein: CASSIPAGSNQPQHF. The CDR3 bases are TGTGCCAGTAGTATTCCCGCAGGATCTAATCAGCCCCAGCATTTT. The V call is TRBV19, the J call TRBJ1-5; D is unclear. V gave up 3 bases and J gave up 4 bases, with 13 bases separating them. CDR1 is LNHDA, CDR2 SQIVND, per germline (reference sequence). The CDR3 loop spans 15 amino acids.